The 25 T cell receptor beta chains listed next were all sequenced from one sample in a study of blood T cell repertoires in COVID-19. TCRdb's table, derived via immunoSEQ multiplex PCR, lists solely in-frame clones and lacks some. Here the sample spans over 250,000 clones, about 85% being singletons. Input material: peripheral blood. Every receptor here comes from a man aged 60 to 75 who had recovered from COVID-19.

This clone came up a few times. The rearrangement links TRBV3-1 (or the pseudogene TRBV3-2) to TRBJ1-1; no clear D gene. CDR1 and CDR2 (germline): LGHDT, YNNKEL (reference sequence). This CDR3 region has 14 residues. V was trimmed by 0 bases and J by 7 bases, leaving 12 bases between them. DNA of the CDR3: TGTGCCAGCAGCCAAGATGGTCCGACTTATGAAGCTTTCTTT. This codes for CASSQDGPTYEAFF.

The chain has TRBV19 and TRBJ2-5, with 10 bases that match TRBD2. CDR3 length: 13 amino acids. CDR1 and CDR2 (germline): LNHDA, SQIVND (reference sequence). The trim removed 2 bases at V and 10 bases at J, leaving 4 bases unmatched. This chain's CDR3 is CASSIKRGGDQYF. The CDR3, as DNA: TGTGCCAGTAGTATAAAGCGGGGGGGCGACCAGTACTTC.

The chain links TRBV28 to TRBJ2-3; unclear D gene. Trimming removed 4 bases from V and 3 bases from J, with 5 bases in between. This CDR3 has 12 residues. Germline CDR1 is MDHEN and CDR2 is SYDVKM. CDR3 sequence (DNA): TGTGCCAGCAGTTCTACTACAGATACGCAGTATTTT. Encoded protein: CASSSTTDTQYF.

The rearrangement links TRBV2 to TRBJ2-7; 8 bases align to TRBD1. Germline V CDR1 and CDR2: SNHLY, FYNNEI. With 2 bases clipped from V and 3 bases from J, the junction kept 3 bases outside the gene matches. CDR3 size: 14 residues. The DNA for the CDR3 is TGTGCCAGCAGTGAAAGACAGGGGATCTACGAGCAGTACTTC. Translated, it gives CASSERQGIYEQYF.

V and J are TRBV7-9 and TRBJ2-1; 7 bases are shared with TRBD2. CDR1 SEHNR and CDR2 FQNEAQ come from the germline V gene (reference sequence). Trimming removed 1 base from V and 8 bases from J; junction bases left unmatched: 8. The CDR3 is 15 residues long. CDR3 protein: CASSLGLAGYHEQFF. In DNA, the CDR3 is TGTGCCAGCAGCTTAGGACTAGCAGGTTACCATGAGCAGTTCTTC.

This clone was observed a handful of times. The gene calls are TRBV5-1 and TRBJ1-6, with 9 bases fitting TRBD1. The CDR3 extends over 15 amino acids. Germline trimming cut 4 bases from V and 9 bases from J; bases unmatched to any gene: 8. Looked up from germline, CDR1 is SGHRS and CDR2 is YFSETQ. The CDR3 is CASSLPGQGSSPLHF. CDR3 sequence (DNA): TGCGCCAGCAGCCTGCCGGGACAGGGATCTTCACCCCTCCACTTT.

The chain employs TRBV6-5 and TRBJ2-7; D unresolved. The CDR3 runs 14 residues. CDR1 MNHEY and CDR2 SVGAGI come from the germline V gene. The germline V and J ends were trimmed by 0 bases and 3 bases, with 9 bases remaining between them. The DNA for the CDR3 is TGTGCCAGCAGTTACTCCGGGTGCATCTACGAGCAGTACTTC. Translation gives CASSYSGCIYEQYF.

V gene TRBV10-1 combines with J gene TRBJ2-3; the match to TRBD2 covers 10 bases. Germline loops: CDR1 WNHNN, CDR2 SYGVQD (reference sequence). Trimming at V came to 3 bases and at J to 0 bases, leaving 3 bases not matched to a gene. The CDR3 has 16 amino acids. In nucleotides, the CDR3 is TGCGCCAGCAGTGAATCTAGCGGGGGAAGCACAGATACGCAGTATTTT. This encodes CASSESSGGSTDTQYF.

The chain carries TRBV7-8 and TRBJ2-7, with D hard to call. The ends were cut back, 3 bases at V and 2 bases at J, with 14 bases in the middle. Germline V gives CDR1 SGHVS, CDR2 FQNEAQ. The CDR3 totals 15 residues. DNA of the CDR3: TGTGCCAGCAGCTTTGGGCTCAGGAATACCTACGAGCAGTACTTC. Translation gives CASSFGLRNTYEQYF.

V and J are TRBV2 and TRBJ2-7, with D unresolved. Germline V gene data show CDR1 as SNHLY and CDR2 as FYNNEI. The CDR3 extends over 14 amino acids. V lost 3 bases to trimming and J lost 1 base, with 10 bases between them. DNA for the CDR3: TGTGCCAGCAGTGACCGTGTGGAGTCCTACGAGCAGTACTTC. Translation: CASSDRVESYEQYF.

The rearrangement links TRBV19 to TRBJ2-3; D not certain. Germline V gene lookup returns CDR1 LNHDA and CDR2 SQIVND (reference sequence). The V end was cut by 3 bases, the J end by 2 bases, with 9 bases between. The CDR3 length is 14 residues. The CDR3 protein is CASSIPSATDTQYF. CDR3 coding DNA: TGTGCCAGTAGTATCCCCAGCGCCACAGATACGCAGTATTTT.

The V gene is TRBV7-2, the J gene TRBJ2-3, with 8 bases that match TRBD2. The CDR3 totals 16 residues. Germline assignment: CDR1 SGHTA and CDR2 FQGNSA. Losses at the gene ends were 5 bases for V and 2 bases for J; bases not matched to a gene: 9. The CDR3 loop reads CASSPRQRGTTDTQYF. In nucleotides, the CDR3 is TGTGCCAGCAGCCCACGGCAGCGGGGGACCACAGATACGCAGTATTTT.

DNA of the CDR3: TGTGCCAGCAGCTTCTCGGTACAGGGCAATCAGCCCCAGCATTTT. It is translated as CASSFSVQGNQPQHF. This sequence joins TRBV11-3 and TRBJ1-5, with D maybe TRBD1 (5 bases). The germline V and J ends were trimmed by 3 bases and 2 bases, with 11 bases remaining between them. CDR1 and CDR2 (germline): SGHNT, YENEEA. The CDR3 sequence is 15 residues long. Supplemented by reference TRBV11-3 and TRBJ1-5, the full variable domain reads EAGVVQSPRYKIIEKKQPVAFWCNPISGHNTLYWYLQNLGQGPELLIRYENEEAVDDSQLPKDRFSAERLKGVDSTLKIQPAELGDSAVYLCASSFSVQGNQPQHFGDGTRLSIL.

This clone was observed once. J is TRBJ1-4 and V is TRBV2; the match to TRBD1 covers 8 bases. Germline V gene sequence: CDR1 SNHLY, CDR2 FYNNEI. There are 16 residues in the CDR3. V trimming: 6 bases; J trimming: 5 bases; junction bases outside the gene matches: 11. The DNA for the CDR3 is TGTGCCAGCAGGCTCAGATCCGGGACAGGAAATGAAAAACTGTTTTTT. This codes for CASRLRSGTGNEKLFF.

The rearrangement links TRBV7-3 to TRBJ1-5; a weak D match, TRBD1 (6 bases). Germline values: CDR1 SGHTA, CDR2 FQGTGA. The ends were cut back, 5 bases at V and 4 bases at J, with 9 bases in the middle. This CDR3 region has 13 residues. CDR3 sequence: CASSPDRNQPQHF. CDR3 coding DNA: TGTGCCAGCAGCCCAGACAGGAATCAGCCCCAGCATTTT.

This clone was seen only once. The gene calls are TRBV13 and TRBJ2-1; D is possibly TRBD1 (6 bases). V was clipped by 5 bases and J by 0 bases, with 11 bases between them. CDR1 is PRHDT and CDR2 is FYEKMQ in the germline V gene (reference sequence). CDR3 length: 15 residues. The CDR3 here is CASSLRQASYNEQFF. CDR3 DNA sequence: TGTGCCAGCAGCCTACGACAGGCCTCCTACAATGAGCAGTTCTTC.

The chain has TRBV6-5 and TRBJ1-5; D is ambiguous. Between the trimmed V and J ends, which lost 11 bases and 11 bases, there was a span of 16 bases. Germline loops: CDR1 MNHEY, CDR2 SVGAGI. CDR3 length: 11 residues. The CDR3 protein is CAGPLYQAQHF. The CDR3 coding sequence is TGTGCCGGCCCCCTTTATCAAGCCCAGCATTTT.

The V gene is TRBV14, the J gene TRBJ1-1, with TRBD1 matching 9 bases. The CDR3 sequence is 16 residues long. With 4 bases clipped from V and 2 bases from J, the junction kept 8 bases outside the gene matches. Germline CDR1 reads SGHDN; CDR2 reads FVKESK. Written as DNA, the CDR3 is TGTGCCAGCAGCCTCGGACAGGGGCGTCAAAACACTGAAGCTTTCTTT. This sequence encodes CASSLGQGRQNTEAFF.

The chain links TRBV7-9 to TRBJ1-6; TRBD1 matches at 7 bases. Trimming at V came to 5 bases and at J to 6 bases, leaving 4 bases not matched to a gene. This CDR3 spans 14 amino acids. Germline values: CDR1 SEHNR, CDR2 FQNEAQ (reference sequence). The CDR3: CASSQQGPNSPLHF. The CDR3 DNA reads as TGTGCCAGCAGCCAACAGGGGCCTAATTCACCCCTCCACTTT.

The chain links TRBV30 to TRBJ2-3, with D unresolved. V lost 5 bases, J lost 1 base, and 13 bases lay in between. The CDR3 runs to 14 residues. Per germline, CDR1 GTSNPN and CDR2 SVGIG (reference sequence). The CDR3 DNA is TGTGCCTGGCTTCGCGACGGAGGCACAGATACGCAGTATTTT. Amino acids: CAWLRDGGTDTQYF.

This chain's CDR3 is CASSLRPTAWRAGIRYEQYF. DNA of the CDR3: TGTGCCAGCAGTTTACGACCTACCGCCTGGCGGGCTGGGATAAGATACGAGCAGTACTTC. The gene calls are TRBV27 and TRBJ2-7, with D possibly being TRBD2 (5 bases). The germline gives CDR1 MNHEY, CDR2 SMNVEV (reference sequence). This CDR3 spans 20 amino acids. V was pared by 2 bases and J by 4 bases, with 30 bases between.

CDR3 region: CAWSVLGGGPGDTQYF. As DNA, the CDR3 is TGTGCCTGGAGTGTACTAGGCGGGGGGCCCGGAGATACGCAGTATTTT. The rearrangement links TRBV30 to TRBJ2-3, with TRBD2 matching 8 bases. Germline V gives CDR1 GTSNPN, CDR2 SVGIG (reference sequence). Trimming removed 0 bases from V and 5 bases from J; junction bases left unmatched: 10. CDR3 length: 16 residues.

The chain recombines TRBV7-6 with TRBJ2-7; the match to TRBD1 covers 8 bases. The germline CDR1 and CDR2 sequences are SGHVS and FNYEAQ. Losses at the gene ends were 5 bases for V and 6 bases for J; bases not matched to a gene: 9. The CDR3 has 14 amino acids. The CDR3 DNA follows: TGTGCCAGCAGCCCCGAGACAGGGGCAGGCGAGCAGTACTTC. Its translation: CASSPETGAGEQYF.

The rearrangement links TRBV6-1 to TRBJ1-2, with TRBD1 matching over 10 bases. CDR1 and CDR2 (germline): MNHNS, SASEGT. Trimming took 0 bases from V and 5 from J; bases not matched to a gene: 6. The CDR3 has 16 amino acids. CDR3: CASSEAFDRGPYGYTF. The CDR3 nucleotides read TGTGCCAGCAGTGAAGCGTTCGACAGGGGGCCTTATGGCTACACCTTC.

The CDR3 nucleotides read TGCGCCAGCAGCTTCACAGGGGCAAGCTCCTACGAGCAGTACTTC. The encoded protein is CASSFTGASSYEQYF. V and J are TRBV5-1 and TRBJ2-7; the match to TRBD1 covers 7 bases. V lost 2 bases to trimming and J lost 0 bases; unmatched junction nucleotides: 5. The CDR3 is made up of 15 amino acids. CDR1 is SGHRS and CDR2 is YFSETQ in the germline V gene.